Below are 8 T cell receptor beta chains sequenced from a single sample in a study of T cell repertoires in cytomegalovirus infection. One entry per CDR3 protein results from TCRdb running MiXCR on the reads. The sample gives 310,000 or so distinct CDR3 sequences, 15% to 20% of which show up once; around 12% is in the top ten. The sequencing input was PBMCs. These receptors came from a human donor in good health (CMV status not recorded). Some clones in this sample may be carry-over from other donors' samples.

A few counts support this clonotype. J is TRBJ2-7 and V is TRBV12-5, with TRBD2 matching over 8 bases. Germline V CDR1 and CDR2: LGHNT, FRNRAP. The CDR3 extends over 15 amino acids. J gave up 2 bases and V 2 bases, and 5 bases lay outside the gene matches. CDR3 loop: CASGLSRGGPYEQYF. CDR3 DNA sequence: TGTGCTAGTGGTTTGAGCCGGGGGGGCCCCTACGAGCAGTACTTC.

In this sample, this clonotype turned up many times. The rearrangement uses TRBV6-1 and TRBJ2-2, with D possibly TRBD2 on 6 matching bases. CDR1 and CDR2 (germline): MNHNS, SASEGT. V gave up 6 bases and J gave up 1 base, with 12 bases separating them. The CDR3 totals 15 residues. The CDR3 is CASRRGMENTGELFF. For the CDR3, the DNA is TGTGCCAGCAGACGGGGGATGGAGAACACCGGGGAGCTGTTTTTT.

This clonotype was picked up many times. V and J are TRBV19 and TRBJ2-5; 10 bases are shared with TRBD2. This CDR3 has 13 residues. Germline CDR1 is LNHDA and CDR2 is SQIVND (reference sequence). J was trimmed by 4 bases and V by 9 bases; bases with no gene match: 5. Written as DNA, the CDR3 is TGTGCCAGCTCGACTAGCGGGCTAGAGACCCAGTACTTC. Translated: CASSTSGLETQYF.

The sample holds many counts of this clonotype. V and J are TRBV4-3 and TRBJ2-3; D not certain. The CDR3 runs 16 residues. Trimming cost V 6 bases and J 2 bases, with 18 bases left between them. The germline gives CDR1 LGHNA, CDR2 YSLEER. CDR3 loop: CASSPRNQEYTDTQYF. CDR3 bases: TGCGCCAGCAGTCCAAGGAATCAGGAATACACAGATACGCAGTATTTT.

This clonotype was recorded a few times. The chain couples TRBV2 to TRBJ1-5, with 8 bases identical to TRBD1. The germline gives CDR1 SNHLY, CDR2 FYNNEI. The length of the CDR3 is 14 residues. Trimming took 3 bases from V and 9 from J; bases not matched to a gene: 7. CDR3 residues: CASSDQGASRPQHF. In DNA form, the CDR3 reads TGTGCCAGCAGTGACCAGGGGGCATCACGGCCCCAGCATTTT.

There are many counts of this clonotype. V is TRBV7-2 and J is TRBJ1-6; 7 bases align to TRBD1. The CDR3 contains 15 residues. Trimming at V came to 5 bases and at J to 5 bases, leaving 6 bases not matched to a gene. CDR1 is SGHTA, CDR2 FQGNSA, per germline. The CDR3 DNA is TGTGCCAGCAGCGGCTCAGGGGGAGATAATTCACCCCTCCACTTT. Its protein product is CASSGSGGDNSPLHF.

This clonotype was observed at least ten times. The chain joins TRBV11-2 to TRBJ2-3; D ambiguous. Germline V gene lookup returns CDR1 SGHAT and CDR2 FQNNGV. This CDR3 spans 13 amino acids. V lost 6 bases to trimming and J lost 1 base, with 8 bases between them. CDR3 DNA sequence: TGTGCCAGCAGTTTGGACCGCACAGATACGCAGTATTTT. Encoded protein: CASSLDRTDTQYF.

This clonotype was seen repeatedly, ten times or more. The gene calls are TRBV6-6 and TRBJ2-7, with D possibly TRBD1 on 6 matching bases. V dropped 0 bases and J dropped 4 bases, with 19 bases sitting between them. The germline gives CDR1 MNHNY, CDR2 SVGAGI (reference sequence). The CDR3 is made up of 17 amino acids. CDR3 sequence: CASSYSQGPIPLYEQYF. CDR3 coding DNA: TGTGCCAGCAGTTACTCGCAGGGGCCCATCCCTCTTTACGAGCAGTACTTC.